The 18 T cell receptor beta chains listed next were all sequenced from one sample in a study of blood T cell repertoires in COVID-19. TCRdb's copy holds only in-frame clones and misses some; the assay was immunoSEQ multiplex PCR. The table has 45,000 or so clones, about 85% seen once. Material for sequencing was peripheral blood. The receptors come from a human donor in a cohort sampled during active COVID-19.

This rearrangement joins TRBV7-2 to TRBJ1-1, with 8 bases lining up with TRBD1. The trim removed 1 base at V and 3 bases at J, leaving 1 base unmatched. The CDR3 spans 14 residues. In germline, CDR1 is SGHTA, CDR2 FQGNSA. DNA of the CDR3: TGTGCCAGCAGCTTAGTGACAGGGGACACTGAAGCTTTCTTT. Protein product: CASSLVTGDTEAFF.

The chain couples TRBV18 to TRBJ2-7, with TRBD1 as a possible D gene (6 bases). The V gene lost 2 bases and the J gene lost 4 bases, with 9 bases spanning the gap. Germline values: CDR1 KGHSH, CDR2 LQKENI. This CDR3 contains 13 residues. For the CDR3, the DNA is TGTGCCAGCTCACCAGGGGGCGGGTACGAGCAGTACTTC. Amino acid sequence: CASSPGGGYEQYF.

The chain uses TRBV5-5 and TRBJ1-5, with TRBD1 as a possible D gene (6 bases). The CDR3 consists of 16 residues. The germline V and J ends were trimmed by 0 bases and 3 bases, with 13 bases remaining between them. The V gene's germline CDR1 is SGHKS and CDR2 YYEKEE (reference sequence). CDR3 sequence (DNA): TGTGCCAGCAGCTTGGGGACAGCTAGAAACAATCAGCCCCAGCATTTT. This gives the protein CASSLGTARNNQPQHF.

This chain links TRBV5-1 with TRBJ2-2, with D maybe TRBD2 (7 bases). The CDR3 is 14 amino acids. The V end was cut by 6 bases, the J end by 8 bases, with 17 bases between. The germline gives CDR1 SGHRS, CDR2 YFSETQ. The CDR3 bases are TGCGCCAGCAAGGGGGGGCCGTCCGATGGGGAGCTGTTTTTT. Residues: CASKGGPSDGELFF.

V usage is TRBV4-3 and J usage is TRBJ2-6; no firm D call. The germline V gene has CDR1 LGHNA and CDR2 YSLEER. Trimming pared 4 bases from V and 2 bases from J, leaving 12 bases between. The CDR3 has 16 residues. The CDR3 coding sequence is TGCGCCAGCAGCCTCGCTAGACGAACTGGGGCCAACGTCCTGACTTTC. Amino acids: CASSLARRTGANVLTF.

This CDR3 reads CASSLDSGRTGAGYEQYF. CDR3 coding DNA: TGCGCCAGCAGCTTGGACAGCGGCCGTACGGGAGCAGGGTACGAGCAGTACTTC. The chain employs TRBV5-1 and TRBJ2-7, with D possibly matching TRBD2 (6 bases). There are 18 residues in the CDR3. Germline V CDR1 and CDR2: SGHRS, YFSETQ. The V gene lost 0 bases and the J gene lost 4 bases, with 23 bases spanning the gap.

The V and J genes are TRBV29-1 and TRBJ2-7; TRBD1 matches at 9 bases. Looked up from germline, CDR1 is SQVTM and CDR2 is ANQGSEA. Trimming cost V 5 bases and J 3 bases; bases outside gene matches: 8. The CDR3 consists of 14 residues. CDR3 bases: TGCAGCGTTACCTCCGGGACAGGGATCTACGAGCAGTACTTC. Translating gives CSVTSGTGIYEQYF.

This clone was seen only once. The chain links TRBV11-2 to TRBJ2-3, with 11 bases identical to TRBD2. V was clipped by 5 bases and J by 2 bases; unmatched bases: 6. CDR3 length equals 16 residues. Germline CDR1 is SGHAT and CDR2 is FQNNGV. CDR3 amino acids: CASSILAGASTDTQYF. CDR3 coding DNA: TGTGCCAGCAGCATACTAGCGGGAGCCTCCACAGATACGCAGTATTTT.

J is TRBJ2-7 and V is TRBV6-5; TRBD2 matches at 9 bases. Germline CDR1 MNHEY, CDR2 SVGAGI. The CDR3 has 15 residues. J gave up 5 bases and V 4 bases, and 9 bases lay outside the gene matches. The CDR3: CASSSGAGGIDEQYF. The CDR3 nucleotides read TGTGCCAGCAGTTCCGGAGCGGGGGGTATCGACGAGCAGTACTTC.

V is TRBV6-5 and J is TRBJ2-7; 8 positions agree with TRBD1. The CDR3 contains 11 residues. V trimming: 10 bases; J trimming: 3 bases; junction bases outside the gene matches: 2. Germline V gene sequence: CDR1 MNHEY, CDR2 SVGAGI. The CDR3 DNA reads as TGTGCCATAGACAGGGGCTACGAGCAGTACTTC. It is translated as CAIDRGYEQYF.

This chain uses TRBV5-4 with TRBJ2-3, with a tentative D call TRBD1 (5 bases). V shed 2 bases and J shed 4 bases, with 14 bases lying between them. Germline values: CDR1 SGHNT, CDR2 YYREEE (reference sequence). The CDR3 extends over 15 amino acids. In DNA, the CDR3 is TGTGCCAGCAGCTTAAGGCAGGGTGGTGCAGATACGCAGTATTTT. Protein: CASSLRQGGADTQYF. Combining the CDR3 with reference TRBV5-4 and TRBJ2-3 gives the whole variable domain ETGVTQSPTHLIKTRGQQVTLRCSSQSGHNTVSWYQQALGQGPQFIFQYYREEENGRGNFPPRFSGLQFPNYSSELNVNALELDDSALYLCASSLRQGGADTQYFGPGTRLTVL.

The chain uses TRBV2 and TRBJ2-7, with 8 bases matching TRBD1. Germline trimming cut 6 bases from V and 6 bases from J; bases unmatched to any gene: 10. The CDR3 consists of 14 residues. CDR1 is SNHLY and CDR2 is FYNNEI in the germline V gene. The CDR3 sequence is CASSSDRGIPEQYF. For the CDR3, the DNA is TGTGCCAGCAGCTCCGACAGGGGCATCCCCGAGCAGTACTTC. Using reference TRBV2 and TRBJ2-7 for the parts outside the CDR3, the full variable domain is EPEVTQTPSHQVTQMGQEVILRCVPISNHLYFYWYRQILGQKVEFLVSFYNNEISEKSEIFDDQFSVERPDGSNFTLKIRSTKLEDSAMYFCASSSDRGIPEQYFGPGTRLTVT.

The chain uses TRBV7-9 and TRBJ1-2; tentative D call: TRBD1 (5 bases). Germline CDR1 and CDR2: SEHNR and FQNEAQ (reference sequence). V dropped 0 bases and J dropped 2 bases, with 10 bases sitting between them. CDR3 size: 15 residues. CDR3 amino acids: CASSLAGVVNYGYTF. In DNA form, the CDR3 reads TGTGCCAGCAGCTTAGCAGGGGTAGTCAACTATGGCTACACCTTC.

This clone came up once. The J gene is TRBJ1-1, the V gene TRBV7-9; D remains unclear. This CDR3 has 13 amino acids. Trimming pared 7 bases from V and 0 bases from J, leaving 9 bases between. The germline gives CDR1 SEHNR, CDR2 FQNEAQ (reference sequence). The CDR3 is CASITGLNTEAFF. In DNA form, the CDR3 reads TGTGCCAGCATCACCGGGTTGAACACTGAAGCTTTCTTT.

The genes are TRBV2 and TRBJ2-2; 8 bases agree with TRBD2. Germline V CDR1 and CDR2: SNHLY, FYNNEI. This CDR3 has 16 residues. J was trimmed by 7 bases and V by 6 bases; bases with no gene match: 13. The chain's CDR3 is CASRRDGGAEGGELFF. The CDR3 nucleotides are TGTGCCAGCAGGCGGGACGGGGGGGCTGAAGGCGGGGAGCTGTTTTTT.

This chain links TRBV28 with TRBJ1-1; D is unclear. Germline V gene sequence: CDR1 MDHEN, CDR2 SYDVKM. The length of the CDR3 is 13 residues. The V end lost 2 bases, the J end lost 4 bases, and 8 bases lay between the germline ends. This CDR3 reads CASSLSVVTEAFF. CDR3 DNA: TGTGCCAGCAGTTTAAGCGTTGTCACTGAAGCTTTCTTT.

Remarks on this clone: The junction differs from germline at one of its ends, possibly a read error. The chain couples TRBV2 to TRBJ2-3; TRBD2 matches 14 bases. Germline CDR1 is SNHLY and CDR2 is FYNNEI. The CDR3 runs 12 residues. The CDR3 sequence is CASSERLAGGLF. The CDR3 DNA is TGTGCCAGCAGTGAAAGACTAGCGGGGGGGTTGTTT.

V usage is TRBV4-1 and J usage is TRBJ1-2, with 7 nucleotides matching TRBD1. V dropped 4 bases and J dropped 0; count of bases not matched to a gene: 5. The CDR3 extends over 15 amino acids. The germline gives CDR1 MGHRA, CDR2 YSYEKL. The CDR3 DNA is TGCGCCAGCAGCCTACGGGACAGCGCTAACTATGGCTACACCTTC. Its translation: CASSLRDSANYGYTF.